The rows below give T cell receptor beta chains drawn from one sample of a study of blood T cell repertoires in COVID-19. The data were produced by immunoSEQ multiplex PCR, yet TCRdb's version contains in-frame clones alone and is incomplete. The sample has 250,000 to 300,000 clones, roughly 90% seen once; the top ten hold under 2.5%. The sample consisted of PBMCs or T cells enriched from blood (not recorded which). All receptors come from a woman aged 55-75 years who had recovered from COVID-19. CDR3s include the opening cysteine and the closing phenylalanine or tryptophan. D genes are given only for firm matches. Part of the rows lack a size; the others show once, few, many or a class for expanded clones.

TRBV11-3	14	TRBJ2-2	-	TRBD1	CASTQGANTGELFF	TGTGCCAGCACACAGGGGGCAAACACCGGGGAGCTGTTTTTT
TRBV2	13	TRBJ1-1	-	-	CASRTTVSTEAFF	TGTGCCAGCAGGACGACAGTCAGCACTGAAGCTTTCTTT
TRBV5-1	15	TRBJ2-4	-	-	CASSLRRGFENIQYF	TGCGCCAGCAGCCTCCGTCGGGGTTTCGAAAACATTCAGTACTTC
TRBV2	16	TRBJ1-2	-	-	CASSYDVGAGSYGYTF	TGTGCCAGCAGTTATGACGTGGGGGCGGGTTCTTATGGCTACACCTTC
TRBV27	17	TRBJ2-3	-	TRBD1	CASSLKGGQGIPDTQYF	TGTGCCAGCAGCCTCAAAGGGGGACAGGGCATCCCAGATACGCAGTATTTT
TRBV7-9	14	TRBJ1-2	few	-	CASSLGTSVYGYTF	TGTGCCAGCAGCTTAGGTACAAGCGTCTATGGCTACACCTTC
TRBV28	13	TRBJ1-2	-	-	CASRPGHNPGYTF	TGTGCCAGCAGACCAGGACATAACCCCGGCTACACCTTC
TRBV14	13	TRBJ1-2	-	-	CASSQGRRVGYTF	TGTGCCAGCAGCCAAGGGCGACGGGTTGGCTACACCTTC
TRBV16	15	TRBJ2-7	few	-	CASSKVWEDPYEQYF	TGTGCCAGCAGCAAAGTCTGGGAGGATCCCTACGAGCAGTACTTC
TRBV6-5	15	TRBJ2-1	-	TRBD2	CASSYRAGFYNEQFF	TGTGCCAGCAGTTATCGAGCGGGGTTTTACAATGAGCAGTTCTTC
TRBV28	14	TRBJ2-7	-	TRBD1	CASSLLGQGYEQYF	TGTGCCAGCAGTTTACTGGGACAGGGCTACGAGCAGTACTTC
TRBV7-8	14	TRBJ1-2	few	-	CASSLGDIYGGYTF	TGTGCCAGCAGCCTAGGGGACATTTACGGTGGCTACACCTTC
TRBV11-3	14	TRBJ2-3	-	-	CASSLEGAWDTQYF	TGTGCCAGCAGCTTAGAGGGGGCGTGGGATACGCAGTATTTT
TRBV6-5	13	TRBJ2-4	-	-	CASTERTKNIQYF	TGTGCCAGCACAGAGAGGACCAAAAACATTCAGTACTTC
TRBV28	14	TRBJ1-1	-	-	CASSLRTSKAEAFF	TGTGCCAGCAGTTTACGGACTAGTAAGGCTGAAGCTTTCTTT
TRBV9	17	TRBJ1-4	-	TRBD1	CASSPGTGGMTNEKLFF	TGTGCCAGCAGCCCGGGGACAGGGGGCATGACTAATGAAAAACTGTTTTTT
TRBV29-1	11	TRBJ1-4	-	-	CSAATNEKLFF	TGCAGCGCCGCAACTAATGAAAAACTGTTTTTT
TRBV5-8	16	TRBJ2-1	-	TRBD1	CASSLGTGFIYNEQFF	TGTGCCAGCAGCTTGGGGACAGGGTTCATCTACAATGAGCAGTTCTTC
TRBV7-2	13	TRBJ2-7	-	-	CASSLAQGLEQYF	TGTGCCAGCAGCTTAGCGCAGGGGCTCGAGCAGTACTTC
TRBV5-1	14	TRBJ1-1	-	-	CASSSQTGNTEAFF	TGCGCCAGCAGCTCCCAGACAGGGAACACTGAAGCTTTCTTT
TRBV4-1	15	TRBJ1-5	-	-	CASSQDWGSHQPQHF	TGCGCCAGCAGCCAAGATTGGGGCAGCCATCAGCCCCAGCATTTT
TRBV27	17	TRBJ2-6	-	-	CASRPGFKSSGANVLTF	TGTGCCAGCAGGCCCGGGTTCAAAAGCTCTGGGGCCAACGTCCTGACTTTC
TRBV6-5	14	TRBJ2-7	-	TRBD1	CASRDTGVGSEQYF	TGTGCCAGCAGGGATACAGGGGTAGGAAGCGAGCAGTACTTC
TRBV28	17	TRBJ2-2	-	TRBD2	CASSLGRGGGLTGELFF	TGTGCCAGCAGTTTAGGGCGGGGCGGGGGGCTCACCGGGGAGCTGTTTTTT
TRBV28	16	TRBJ2-1	-	-	CASSLFAGGSYNEQFF	TGTGCCAGCAGTTTATTTGCGGGCGGTTCCTACAATGAGCAGTTCTTC
TRBV5-1	15	TRBJ1-5	-	TRBD1	CASSAQGGSNQPQHF	TGCGCCAGCAGCGCACAGGGGGGTAGCAATCAGCCCCAGCATTTT
TRBV28	12	TRBJ1-4	once	-	CASSLPYEKLFF	TGTGCCAGCAGTTTACCGTATGAAAAACTGTTTTTT
TRBV28	14	TRBJ1-5	-	-	CASSGHFSNQPQHF	TGTGCCAGCAGCGGACATTTTAGCAATCAGCCCCAGCATTTT
TRBV19	15	TRBJ2-7	-	-	CASSIMSGTGYEQYF	TGTGCCAGTAGTATAATGTCAGGTACTGGCTACGAGCAGTACTTC
TRBV18	16	TRBJ1-1	few	TRBD1	CASSPGTGDRYTEAFF	TGTGCCAGCTCACCCGGGACAGGGGACAGGTACACTGAAGCTTTCTTT
TRBV28	16	TRBJ2-3	-	TRBD2	CASSPPPSGSADTQYF	TGTGCCAGCAGTCCGCCCCCTAGCGGGAGTGCAGATACGCAGTATTTT
TRBV21-1	14	TRBJ2-4	-	-	CASSSGGAKNIQYF	TGTGCCAGCAGCTCCGGGGGGGCCAAAAACATTCAGTACTTC
TRBV9	16	TRBJ2-1	-	-	CASSVGVGSSYNEQFF	TGTGCCAGCAGTGTGGGAGTGGGGAGCTCCTACAATGAGCAGTTCTTC
TRBV4-2	14	TRBJ2-7	-	TRBD2	CASSHPGTSVEQYF	TGTGCCAGCAGCCACCCCGGGACTAGCGTAGAGCAGTACTTC
TRBV3-1/TRBV3-2	15	TRBJ2-6	-	-	CASSQGQRGANVLTF	TGTGCCAGCAGCCAAGGACAGCGTGGGGCCAACGTCCTGACTTTC
TRBV18	14	TRBJ2-5	-	-	CASSEDLGGETQYF	TGTGCCAGCTCAGAGGACCTCGGGGGAGAGACCCAGTACTTC
TRBV29-1	14	TRBJ2-4	-	-	CSATIKGGENIQYF	TGCAGCGCCACAATCAAGGGAGGAGAAAACATTCAGTACTTC
TRBV2	13	TRBJ2-1	-	TRBD1	CASRTGLNNEQFF	TGTGCCAGCCGGACAGGGCTGAACAATGAGCAGTTCTTC
TRBV3-1/TRBV3-2	18	TRBJ2-3	-	TRBD2	CASSPKTQREGSTDTQYF	TGTGCCAGCAGCCCCAAAACTCAGCGGGAGGGAAGCACAGATACGCAGTATTTT